Each of the 26 T cell receptor beta chains below was sequenced from the same sample in a study of CD8 T cells in Susac syndrome. RNA was extracted with the RNeasy kit, and a quantity of roughly 0.45 to 1 ug was reverse transcribed using random hexamers. TCRdb reanalysed the immunoSEQ multiplex PCR reads using MiXCR and keeps one entry per CDR3 protein. This sample has some 120,000 distinct CDR3 sequences; 85% to 95% occur once, and the top ten carry over 0.1%. The specimen was CD8+ T cells from PBMCs. The receptors originated from a human donor in good health.

This CDR3 reads CSATPGTKTTGELFF. In DNA, the CDR3 is TGCAGTGCCACTCCCGGGACTAAGACCACCGGGGAGCTGTTTTTT. The chain employs TRBV20-1 and TRBJ2-2; TRBD2 matches 7 bases. CDR1 DFQATT and CDR2 SNEGSKA come from the germline V gene (reference sequence). V lost 6 bases and J lost 4; bases outside the gene matches: 11. CDR3 length: 15 residues.

This chain uses TRBV27 with TRBJ1-1; tentatively, D is TRBD1 (5 bases). With 4 bases removed from V and 3 bases from J, the gap between germline ends came to 18 bases. The length of the CDR3 is 16 residues. The germline gives CDR1 MNHEY, CDR2 SMNVEV (reference sequence). This CDR3 is CASSSYPIGDYTEAFF. DNA for the CDR3: TGTGCCAGCAGTTCCTACCCAATCGGGGACTACACTGAAGCTTTCTTT.

The chain combines TRBV5-6 with TRBJ2-7; TRBD1 agrees at 7 bases. The junction had 9 bases not matched to a gene; V was cut back by 5 bases and J by 4 bases. This CDR3 has 14 amino acids. Germline V gene sequence: CDR1 SGHDT, CDR2 YYEEEE. The CDR3 loop reads CASSLTGTAYEQYF. The CDR3 DNA sequence: TGTGCCAGCAGTTTAACCGGGACAGCTTACGAGCAGTACTTC.

The chain is built from TRBV7-3 and TRBJ1-1; TRBD1 is a possible D gene (5 bases). The CDR3 runs to 12 residues. V dropped 3 bases and J dropped 8 bases, with 10 bases sitting between them. Germline V gene lookup returns CDR1 SGHTA and CDR2 FQGTGA. The CDR3 DNA is TGTGCCAGCAGCTTCGCAGACAGCGAAGCTTTCTTT. Translating gives CASSFADSEAFF.

CDR3: CASSLSGPLGGYTF. The DNA of the CDR3 is TGTGCCAGCAGTTTATCGGGACCCCTTGGCGGCTACACCTTC. The J gene is TRBJ1-2, the V gene TRBV27; D may be TRBD1 (5 bases). The CDR3 is 14 residues long. In germline, CDR1 is MNHEY, CDR2 SMNVEV (reference sequence). Trimming removed 0 bases at V and 8 bases at J, with 13 bases between.

The J gene is TRBJ2-7, the V gene TRBV20-1; D is perhaps TRBD1 (8 bases). The CDR3 contains 13 residues. The V and J ends lost 2 bases and 4 bases respectively, with 12 bases between them. Germline loops: CDR1 DFQATT, CDR2 SNEGSKA (reference sequence). The CDR3 DNA is TGCAGTGCTAGACTACAGGGGGGGTACGAGCAGTACTTC. Translating it yields CSARLQGGYEQYF.

V gene TRBV19 combines with J gene TRBJ2-5; D might be TRBD1 or TRBD2, each matching 5 bases. Trimming cost V 4 bases and J 2 bases, with 11 bases left between them. Germline V gives CDR1 LNHDA, CDR2 SQIVND (reference sequence). The CDR3 runs to 14 residues. CDR3 nucleotides: TGTGCCAGTAGTAGTACGGGACGGCAAGAGACCCAGTACTTC. It is translated as CASSSTGRQETQYF. The full variable domain, with the rest looked up from reference TRBV19 and TRBJ2-5, is DGGITQSPKYLFRKEGQNVTLSCEQNLNHDAMYWYRQDPGQGLRLIYYSQIVNDFQKGDIAEGYSVSREKKESFPLTVTSAQKNPTAFYLCASSSTGRQETQYFGPGTRLLVL.

This chain links TRBV7-9 with TRBJ2-1; the D call may be TRBD1 or TRBD2 (5 bases each). Germline V gene data show CDR1 as SEHNR and CDR2 as FQNEAQ (reference sequence). V was cut by 5 bases and J by 6 bases, with 11 bases left in between. CDR3 length: 13 residues. CDR3 nucleotide sequence: TGTGCCAGCAGCGAATGGGACCCCAATGAGCAGTTCTTC. It specifies CASSEWDPNEQFF.

The chain links TRBV29-1 to TRBJ2-3, with D unresolved. Per the germline V gene, CDR1 is SQVTM and CDR2 is ANQGSEA. V lost 4 bases, J lost 3 bases, and 17 bases lay in between. The CDR3 consists of 15 residues. The CDR3 DNA reads as TGCAGCGTTGCCCCAGATGTAGCCCGGACAGATACGCAGTATTTT. It translates to CSVAPDVARTDTQYF.

The CDR3 is CASSIGTHNYGYTF. DNA of the CDR3: TGTGCCAGTAGTATCGGGACACACAACTATGGCTACACCTTC. This chain links TRBV19 with TRBJ1-2; D perhaps matches TRBD1 (6 bases). Trimming took 3 bases from V and 2 from J, leaving 10 bases between them. Germline CDR1 and CDR2: LNHDA and SQIVND (reference sequence). The CDR3 length is 14 residues.

The J gene is TRBJ2-6, the V gene TRBV29-1; TRBD1 or TRBD2 may be the D gene (5 bases each). Germline V lookup: CDR1 SQVTM, CDR2 ANQGSEA. The CDR3 has 14 amino acids. Trimming took 4 bases from V and 6 from J, leaving 13 bases between them. The CDR3 loop is CSVGAGTQANVLTF. Written as DNA, the CDR3 is TGCAGCGTTGGCGCAGGGACCCAGGCCAACGTCCTGACTTTC. Full variable domain (remainder filled in from reference TRBV29-1 and TRBJ2-6): SAVISQKPSRDICQRGTSLTIQCQVDSQVTMMFWYRQQPGQSLTLIATANQGSEATYESGFVIDKFPISRPNLTFSTLTVSNMSPEDSSIYLCSVGAGTQANVLTFGAGSRLTVL.

The V and J genes are TRBV3-1 and TRBJ2-2, with 7 bases lining up with TRBD1. V was clipped by 2 bases and J by 1 base; unmatched bases: 1. Germline loops: CDR1 LGHDT, CDR2 YNNKEL (reference sequence). CDR3 length: 15 residues. CDR3 amino acids: CASSQNRGNTGELFF. The CDR3, as DNA: TGTGCCAGCAGCCAAAACAGGGGGAACACCGGGGAGCTGTTTTTT.

Notes on this clonotype: One junction end does not reproduce the germline sequence, and a read error may be involved. The rearrangement joins TRBV27 to TRBJ2-7; TRBD1 matches at 7 bases. Germline values: CDR1 MNHEY, CDR2 SMNVEV (reference sequence). This CDR3 has 11 amino acids. CDR3 in amino acids: CASRLSGQRVF. CDR3 nucleotides: TGTGCCAGCAGATTGTCGGGACAGAGAGTGTTC.

The chain recombines TRBV7-2 with TRBJ2-5; 7 bases match TRBD2. CDR1 is SGHTA and CDR2 is FQGNSA in the germline V gene. The J segment lost 4 bases and the V segment lost 5 bases, leaving 13 bases of the junction unmatched. This CDR3 is built from 16 residues. Here the CDR3 DNA reads TGTGCCAGCAGCCCCGTCTGGGGGGGGAACCGAGAGACCCAGTACTTC. Its protein is CASSPVWGGNRETQYF.

DNA for the CDR3: TGTGCCAGCAGTTTATCGTCTGGACTAGTCCCTTACAATGAGCAGTTCTTC. It is translated as CASSLSSGLVPYNEQFF. V is TRBV27 and J is TRBJ2-1; TRBD2 aligns across 7 bases. The CDR3 runs 17 residues. The V and J ends lost 0 bases and 4 bases, in that order; junction bases with no gene match: 9. CDR1 is MNHEY, CDR2 SMNVEV, per germline (reference sequence).

V gene TRBV12-5 combines with J gene TRBJ2-6; possibly TRBD1 for D (6 bases). The V gene's germline CDR1 is LGHNT and CDR2 FRNRAP. Between the trimmed V and J ends, which lost 0 bases and 1 base, there was a span of 7 bases. This CDR3 has 16 residues. The CDR3 protein is CASGLVQGSGANVLTF. CDR3 bases: TGTGCTAGTGGTTTGGTACAGGGTTCTGGGGCCAACGTCCTGACTTTC. Full variable domain (outside the CDR3, taken from reference TRBV12-5 and TRBJ2-6): DARVTQTPRHKVTEMGQEVTMRCQPILGHNTVFWYRQTMMQGLELLAYFRNRAPLDDSGMPKDRFSAEMPDATLATLKIQPSEPRDSAVYFCASGLVQGSGANVLTFGAGSRLTVL.

V gene TRBV20-1 combines with J gene TRBJ1-6; D is undetermined. V was trimmed by 3 bases and J by 5 bases, leaving 17 bases between them. The length of the CDR3 is 16 residues. CDR1 is DFQATT and CDR2 is SNEGSKA in the germline V gene (reference sequence). CDR3 residues: CSARFGVHSDNSPLHF. As DNA, the CDR3 is TGCAGTGCTAGGTTCGGGGTACATAGCGATAATTCACCCCTCCACTTT.

In DNA form, the CDR3 reads TGCGCCAGCAGTCCCCACGGGCTAGGGGACAATGAGCAGTTCTTC. This codes for CASSPHGLGDNEQFF. The chain has TRBV23-1 and TRBJ2-1; TRBD1 might be the D (5 bases). TRBV23-1 is designated an ORF whose function remains uncertain. Trimming took off 4 bases at V and 5 bases at J, with 15 bases between the two ends. This CDR3 comprises 15 residues.

The V call is TRBV21-1, the J call TRBJ1-1; the table's D call of TRBD1 was not tested on the DNA. TRBV21-1 is described as a pseudogene. The CDR3 length is 19 residues. In nucleotides, the CDR3 is TGTGCCAGCACGGCCTTTTTTGTACAGGGACTCTCTTGCGGCACTGAAGCTTTCTTT. Translated: CASTAFFVQGLSCGTEAFF.

The J gene is TRBJ1-1, the V gene TRBV7-2; the match to TRBD1 covers 8 bases. The CDR3 extends over 15 amino acids. The germline gives CDR1 SGHTA, CDR2 FQGNSA. With 5 bases clipped from V and 4 bases from J, the junction kept 9 bases outside the gene matches. This chain's CDR3 is CASSRGTGPGTEAFF. The CDR3 DNA reads TGTGCCAGCAGCCGCGGGACAGGCCCTGGCACTGAAGCTTTCTTT. Full variable domain (missing parts from reference TRBV7-2 and TRBJ1-1): GAGVSQSPSNKVTEKGKDVELRCDPISGHTALYWYRQSLGQGLEFLIYFQGNSAPDKSGLPSDRFSAERTGGSVSTLTIQRTQQEDSAVYLCASSRGTGPGTEAFFGQGTRLTVV.

J is TRBJ2-2 and V is TRBV7-2; possibly TRBD2 for D (7 bases). Germline V gene sequence: CDR1 SGHTA, CDR2 FQGNSA. The V end lost 2 bases, the J end lost 2 bases, and 9 bases lay between the germline ends. The CDR3 covers 15 residues. CDR3 DNA: TGTGCCAGCAGCTTAAGGGGGGGAAACACCGGGGAGCTGTTTTTT. Its translation is CASSLRGGNTGELFF. Looking up the rest from reference TRBV7-2 and TRBJ2-2 gives the full variable domain: GAGVSQSPSNKVTEKGKDVELRCDPISGHTALYWYRQSLGQGLEFLIYFQGNSAPDKSGLPSDRFSAERTGGSVSTLTIQRTQQEDSAVYLCASSLRGGNTGELFFGEGSRLTVL.

This chain connects TRBV20-1 to TRBJ2-3, with 8 bases fitting TRBD1. V was clipped by 6 bases and J by 7 bases; unmatched bases: 12. Germline CDR1 is DFQATT and CDR2 is SNEGSKA (reference sequence). The CDR3 is made up of 14 amino acids. CDR3 amino acids: CSAIGQGVWNTQYF. The CDR3 DNA reads TGCAGTGCCATAGGACAGGGAGTTTGGAATACGCAGTATTTT.

The genes are TRBV7-8 and TRBJ1-6; tentative D call: TRBD1 (5 bases). The ends were cut back, 6 bases at V and 6 bases at J, with 21 bases in the middle. The germline gives CDR1 SGHVS, CDR2 FQNEAQ. This CDR3 is built from 17 residues. CDR3 region: CASRFQRVGGGNSPLHF. The CDR3 DNA sequence: TGTGCCAGCAGATTCCAAAGGGTGGGGGGAGGTAATTCACCCCTCCACTTT. Drawing the rest from reference TRBV7-8 and TRBJ1-6, the complete variable domain is GAGVSQSPRYKVAKRGQDVALRCDPISGHVSLFWYQQALGQGPEFLTYFQNEAQLDKSGLPSDRFFAERPEGSVSTLKIQRTQQEDSAVYLCASRFQRVGGGNSPLHFGNGTRLTVT.

This clonotype was counted once. V and J are TRBV29-1 and TRBJ2-4, with 8 bases fitting TRBD2. The germline V gene encodes CDR1 SQVTM and CDR2 ANQGSEA. J was trimmed by 8 bases and V by 3 bases; bases with no gene match: 0. The CDR3 has 11 residues. The CDR3 DNA is TGCAGCGTTGACGGGGGGGACATTCAGTACTTC. It yields the protein CSVDGGDIQYF.

The V and J genes are TRBV4-3 and TRBJ2-3; 7 nucleotides match TRBD2. The V segment lost 3 bases and the J segment 5 bases; nucleotides outside the gene matches: 11. The CDR3 extends over 16 amino acids. Germline V CDR1 and CDR2: LGHNA, YSLEER. The CDR3: CASSHHNYAGEDTQYF. CDR3 DNA: TGCGCCAGCAGCCATCATAACTACGCGGGAGAAGATACGCAGTATTTT.

V is TRBV23-1 and J is TRBJ2-3; D call uncertain. TRBV23-1 belongs to the ORF category, with a function that is uncertain. V lost 7 bases and J 0 bases, leaving 8 bases between the germline ends. The CDR3 runs 13 residues. CDR3 nucleotide sequence: TGCGCCAGCAAACACCCTAGCACAGATACGCAGTATTTT. Its translation: CASKHPSTDTQYF.